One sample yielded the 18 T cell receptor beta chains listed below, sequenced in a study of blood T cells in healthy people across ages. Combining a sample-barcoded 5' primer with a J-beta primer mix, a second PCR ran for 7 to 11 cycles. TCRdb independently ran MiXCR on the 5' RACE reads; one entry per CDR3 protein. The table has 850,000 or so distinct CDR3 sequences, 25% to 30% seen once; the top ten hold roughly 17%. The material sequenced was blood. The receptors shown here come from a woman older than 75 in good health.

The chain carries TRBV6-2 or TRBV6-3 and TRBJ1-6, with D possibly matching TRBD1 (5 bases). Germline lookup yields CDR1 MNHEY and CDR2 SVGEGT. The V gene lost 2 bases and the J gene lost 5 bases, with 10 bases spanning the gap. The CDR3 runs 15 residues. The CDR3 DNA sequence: TGTGCCAGCAGTTACGCGAACAGGAATAATTCACCCCTCCACTTT. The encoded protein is CASSYANRNNSPLHF.

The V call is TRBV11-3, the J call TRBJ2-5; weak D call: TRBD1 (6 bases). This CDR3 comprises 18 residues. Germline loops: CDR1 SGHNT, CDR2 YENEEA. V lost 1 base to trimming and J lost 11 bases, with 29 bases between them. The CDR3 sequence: CASSLVAQGVRPNNEQYF. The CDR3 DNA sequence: TGTGCCAGCAGCTTAGTGGCACAGGGAGTGAGACCGAACAATGAGCAGTACTTC.

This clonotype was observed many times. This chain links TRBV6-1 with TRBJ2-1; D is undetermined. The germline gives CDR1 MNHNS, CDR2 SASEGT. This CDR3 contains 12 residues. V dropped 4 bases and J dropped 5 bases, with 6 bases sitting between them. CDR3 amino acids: CASSGHNNEQFF. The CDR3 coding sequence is TGTGCCAGCAGTGGTCATAACAATGAGCAGTTCTTC.

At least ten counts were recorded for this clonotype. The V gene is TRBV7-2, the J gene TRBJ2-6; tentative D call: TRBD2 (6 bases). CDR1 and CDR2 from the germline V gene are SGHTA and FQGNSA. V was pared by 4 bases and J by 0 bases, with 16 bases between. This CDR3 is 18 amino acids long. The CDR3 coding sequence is TGTGCCAGCAGCTCCCTTTTGGGGGGTTTCTCTGGGGCCAACGTCCTGACTTTC. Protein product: CASSSLLGGFSGANVLTF.

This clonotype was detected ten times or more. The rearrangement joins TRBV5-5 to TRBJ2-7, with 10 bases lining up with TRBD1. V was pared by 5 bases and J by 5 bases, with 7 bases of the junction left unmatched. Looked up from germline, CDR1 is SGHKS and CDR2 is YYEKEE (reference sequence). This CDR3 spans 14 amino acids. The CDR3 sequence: CASRTGQGSHEQYF. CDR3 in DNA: TGTGCCAGCAGAACGGGACAGGGGTCGCACGAGCAGTACTTC.

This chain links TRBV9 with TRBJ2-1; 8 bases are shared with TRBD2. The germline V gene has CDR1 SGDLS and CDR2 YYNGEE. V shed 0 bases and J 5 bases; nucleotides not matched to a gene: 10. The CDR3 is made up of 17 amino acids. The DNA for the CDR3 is TGTGCCAGCAGCGTAGTTGCCGGAGCGGGGGACGACAATGAGCAGTTCTTC. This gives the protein CASSVVAGAGDDNEQFF.

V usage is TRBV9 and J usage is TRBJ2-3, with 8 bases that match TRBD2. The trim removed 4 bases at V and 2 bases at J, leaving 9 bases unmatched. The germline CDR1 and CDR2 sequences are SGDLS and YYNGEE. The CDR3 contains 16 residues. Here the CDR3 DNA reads TGTGCCAGCAGCCCCCAGCGGGGGCAGACCACAGATACGCAGTATTTT. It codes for CASSPQRGQTTDTQYF.

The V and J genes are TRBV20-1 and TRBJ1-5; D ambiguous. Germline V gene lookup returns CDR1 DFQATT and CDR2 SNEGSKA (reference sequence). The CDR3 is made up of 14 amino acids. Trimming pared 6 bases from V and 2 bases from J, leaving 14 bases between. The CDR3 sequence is CSAIPWGGNQPQHF. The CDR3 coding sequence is TGCAGTGCCATACCCTGGGGTGGCAATCAGCCCCAGCATTTT.

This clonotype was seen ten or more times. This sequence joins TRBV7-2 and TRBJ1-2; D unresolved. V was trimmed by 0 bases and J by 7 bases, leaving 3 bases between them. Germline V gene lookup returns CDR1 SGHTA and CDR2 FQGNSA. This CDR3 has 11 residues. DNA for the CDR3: TGTGCCAGCAGCTTAGCCGCTGGCTACACCTTC. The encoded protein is CASSLAAGYTF.

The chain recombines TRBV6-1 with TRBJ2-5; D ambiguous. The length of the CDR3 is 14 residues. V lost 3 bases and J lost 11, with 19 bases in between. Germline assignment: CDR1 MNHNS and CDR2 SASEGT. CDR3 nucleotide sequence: TGTGCCAGCAGTGACTGGCTAGTCGACAATGAGCAGTACTTC. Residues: CASSDWLVDNEQYF.

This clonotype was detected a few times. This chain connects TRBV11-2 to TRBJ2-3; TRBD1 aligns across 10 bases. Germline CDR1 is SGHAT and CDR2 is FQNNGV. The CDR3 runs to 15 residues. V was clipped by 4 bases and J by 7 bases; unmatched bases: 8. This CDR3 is CASSSRDRGRYTQYF. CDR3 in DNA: TGTGCCAGCAGCTCCCGGGACAGGGGCCGATATACGCAGTATTTT.

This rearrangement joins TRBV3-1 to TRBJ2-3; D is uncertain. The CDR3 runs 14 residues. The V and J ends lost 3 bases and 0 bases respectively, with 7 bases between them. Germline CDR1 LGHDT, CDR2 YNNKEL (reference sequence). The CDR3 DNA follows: TGTGCCAGCAGCCACATCGCTAGCACAGATACGCAGTATTTT. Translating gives CASSHIASTDTQYF.

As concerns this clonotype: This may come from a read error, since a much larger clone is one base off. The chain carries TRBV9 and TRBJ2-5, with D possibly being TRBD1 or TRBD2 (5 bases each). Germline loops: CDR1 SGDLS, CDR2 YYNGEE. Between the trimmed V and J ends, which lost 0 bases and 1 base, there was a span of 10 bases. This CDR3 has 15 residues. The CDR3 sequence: CASSVGGVRQETQYF. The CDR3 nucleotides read TGTGCCAGCAGCGTAGGAGGGGTGCGCCAAGAGACCCAGTACTTC.

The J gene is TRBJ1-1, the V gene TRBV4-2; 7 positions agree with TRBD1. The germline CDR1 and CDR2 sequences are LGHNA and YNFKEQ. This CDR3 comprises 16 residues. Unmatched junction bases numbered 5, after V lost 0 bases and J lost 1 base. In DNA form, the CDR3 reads TGTGCCAGCAGCCAAGAGGAGGGGGCGCGGAACACTGAAGCTTTCTTT. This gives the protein CASSQEEGARNTEAFF.

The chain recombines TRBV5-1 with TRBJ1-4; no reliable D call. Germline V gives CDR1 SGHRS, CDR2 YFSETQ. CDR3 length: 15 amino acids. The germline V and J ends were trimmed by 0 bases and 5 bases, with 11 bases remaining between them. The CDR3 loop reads CASSLAISENEKLFF. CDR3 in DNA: TGCGCCAGCAGCTTGGCCATCAGTGAGAATGAAAAACTGTTTTTT.

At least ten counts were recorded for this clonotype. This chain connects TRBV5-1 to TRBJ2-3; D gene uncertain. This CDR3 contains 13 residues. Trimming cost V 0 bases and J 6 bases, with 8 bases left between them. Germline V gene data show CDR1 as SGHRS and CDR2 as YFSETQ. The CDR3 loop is CASSLVGSDTQYF. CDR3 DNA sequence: TGCGCCAGCAGCTTGGTAGGCTCCGATACGCAGTATTTT.

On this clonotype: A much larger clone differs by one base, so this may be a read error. The CDR3 DNA is TGTGCCACCAGTGTAGAGGGCATTCGACAGTACTTC. Amino acids: CATSVEGIRQYF. The V gene is TRBV24-1, the J gene TRBJ2-7, with D maybe TRBD2 (5 bases). The V gene lost 5 bases and the J gene lost 10 bases, with 14 bases spanning the gap. CDR3 length equals 12 residues. Germline V gives CDR1 KGHDR, CDR2 SFDVKD.

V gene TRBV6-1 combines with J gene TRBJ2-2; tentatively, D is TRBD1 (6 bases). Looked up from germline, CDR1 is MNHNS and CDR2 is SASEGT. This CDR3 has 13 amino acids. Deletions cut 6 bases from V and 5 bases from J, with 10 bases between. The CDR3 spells CASRVTGTGELFF. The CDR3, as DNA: TGTGCCAGCAGGGTAACAGGGACCGGGGAGCTGTTTTTT.